This T cell receptor beta chain was profiled in a study of neurological immune-mediated disorders. This clonotype was counted at least ten times. Its target is not known. The output of every sequencing run exceeded 170 million TCR-beta sequences, derived from 15-18 subjects. A single record per CDR3 protein comes from TCRdb applying MiXCR to the 5' RACE reads. Seen here are 45,000 to 65,000 distinct CDR3 sequences, roughly 8.8% observed once, and the top ten hold under 2.5%. The sample's time point: longitudinal time-point 3. Unsorted libraries came from 2 million PBMCs stored at -80 °C. Study-wide points: The absence of any CDR3 amino acid sequence shared by expanded clones across subjects suggests that repertoires were private in all groups.

Per germline, CDR1 SGHTA and CDR2 FQGNSA. V dropped 5 bases and J dropped 7; count of bases not matched to a gene: 10. The CDR3 runs to 15 residues. The chain employs TRBV7-2 and TRBJ2-1; 8 bases are shared with TRBD2. The receptor was derived from a woman in her forties in good health. Material: PBMCs. The CDR3 coding sequence is TGTGCCAGCAGCCTGGGGGCGGGAGGTGTGAATGAGCAGTTCTTC. Protein product: CASSLGAGGVNEQFF.